Below are 30 T cell receptor beta chains sequenced from a single sample in a study of OX40 agonist ivuxolimab in advanced cancers. TCRdb keeps only in-frame clones here, not all; method: immunoSEQ multiplex PCR. This table has tens of thousands of clones, about 80% appearing once. The material sequenced was CD4+ or CD8+ T cells sorted from blood, taken in a trial of the OX40 agonist ivuxolimab. Receptors were obtained from an adult with an advanced solid tumor such as melanoma, head and neck, liver or kidney cancer.

In regard to this clone: The germline gene is not matched at one end of the junction; a read error may be the cause. The chain uses TRBV11-1 and TRBJ2-2; D perhaps matches TRBD2 (5 bases). This CDR3 contains 12 residues. The germline V gene encodes CDR1 SGHAT and CDR2 FQDESV (reference sequence). CDR3 DNA: TGTGCCAGCAGTGACAACACCGGGGAGCTGGTTTTT. It specifies CASSDNTGELVF.

The genes are TRBV28 and TRBJ1-5; TRBD1 is a possible D gene (6 bases). This CDR3 is 15 amino acids long. V shed 8 bases and J shed 2 bases, with 16 bases lying between them. Germline lookup yields CDR1 MDHEN and CDR2 SYDVKM. Here the CDR3 reads CASVWGAEGNQPQHF. CDR3 bases: TGTGCCAGCGTTTGGGGGGCGGAGGGCAATCAGCCCCAGCATTTT.

The V call is TRBV4-1, the J call TRBJ1-4; D is uncertain. This CDR3 is 15 amino acids long. V was trimmed by 1 base and J by 0 bases, leaving 6 bases between them. Per germline, CDR1 MGHRA and CDR2 YSYEKL. The DNA of the CDR3 is TGCGCCAGCAGCCAAGGTTCTACAACTAATGAAAAACTGTTTTTT. Protein product: CASSQGSTTNEKLFF.

The chain is built from TRBV4-3 and TRBJ2-1; 7 bases are a match to TRBD2. Trimming at V came to 0 bases and at J to 7 bases, leaving 15 bases not matched to a gene. Germline V CDR1 and CDR2: LGHNA, YSLEER. The CDR3 runs 18 residues. The CDR3 sequence: CASSQDPATSAARNEQFF. In DNA form, the CDR3 reads TGCGCCAGCAGCCAAGATCCCGCTACTAGCGCCGCGCGTAATGAGCAGTTCTTC.

The chain links TRBV7-9 to TRBJ1-2; D is uncertain. This CDR3 has 11 residues. In germline, CDR1 is SEHNR, CDR2 FQNEAQ (reference sequence). The V end lost 3 bases, the J end lost 11 bases, and 10 bases lay between the germline ends. CDR3: CASSLVLLYTF. The DNA of the CDR3 is TGTGCCAGCAGCTTGGTACTGCTTTACACCTTC. Full variable domain (remainder filled in from reference TRBV7-9 and TRBJ1-2): DTGVSQNPRHKITKRGQNVTFRCDPISEHNRLYWYRQTLGQGPEFLTYFQNEAQLEKSRLLSDRFSAERPKGSFSTLEIQRTEQGDSAMYLCASSLVLLYTFGSGTRLTVV.

This chain uses TRBV6-7 with TRBJ1-2; D gene unclear. TRBV6-7 is an ORF for which the function is uncertain. The length of the CDR3 is 14 residues. Trimming pared 9 bases from V and 9 bases from J, leaving 23 bases between. CDR3 sequence: CARLQGNIWFCYTF. DNA of the CDR3: TGTGCCAGGCTACAAGGCAATATATGGTTTTGCTACACCTTC.

V gene TRBV18 combines with J gene TRBJ1-4; tentative D call: TRBD1 (6 bases). V was clipped by 6 bases and J by 4 bases, with 12 bases between them. The CDR3 sequence is 14 residues long. Germline loops: CDR1 KGHSH, CDR2 LQKENI. The DNA for the CDR3 is TGTGCCAGCTCCCCCAGGGGAGATAATGAAAAACTGTTTTTT. Its protein is CASSPRGDNEKLFF. The variable domain in full, with the rest retrieved from reference TRBV18 and TRBJ1-4, is NAGVMQNPRHLVRRRGQEARLRCSPMKGHSHVYWYRQLPEEGLKFMVYLQKENIIDESGMPKERFSAEFPKEGPSILRIQQVVRGDSAAYFCASSPRGDNEKLFFGSGTQLSVL.

This chain uses TRBV18 with TRBJ1-5, with 10 bases lining up with TRBD1. Germline-derived CDR1 and CDR2 are KGHSH and LQKENI. The ends lost 4 bases at V and 4 bases at J; junction bases unmatched: 1. The CDR3 is 14 amino acids. As DNA, the CDR3 is TGTGCCAGCTCACTGGGACAGGGGAATCAGCCCCAGCATTTT. Translated, it gives CASSLGQGNQPQHF.

The chain employs TRBV10-3 and TRBJ2-5, with TRBD1 identical over 7 bases. The junction had 12 bases not matched to a gene; V was cut back by 6 bases and J by 2 bases. The CDR3 sequence is 16 residues long. Germline CDR1 reads ENHRY; CDR2 reads SYGVKD. The CDR3 spells CAIRIEGADSQETQYF. DNA of the CDR3: TGTGCCATCAGGATAGAGGGGGCGGATTCACAAGAGACCCAGTACTTC.

The genes are TRBV18 and TRBJ2-2; 7 bases are shared with TRBD1. The V segment lost 6 bases and the J segment 3 bases; nucleotides outside the gene matches: 10. Germline V lookup: CDR1 KGHSH, CDR2 LQKENI. CDR3 length equals 16 residues. The CDR3 region is CASSREGARDTGELFF. The CDR3, as DNA: TGTGCCAGCTCCCGTGAGGGGGCTCGAGACACCGGGGAGCTGTTTTTT.

The chain recombines TRBV10-3 with TRBJ1-5; TRBD1 aligns across 7 bases. The CDR3 sequence is 14 residues long. From germline, CDR1 is ENHRY and CDR2 SYGVKD. V dropped 2 bases and J dropped 4; count of bases not matched to a gene: 2. CDR3 sequence (DNA): TGTGCCATCAGTGAGGGGGACAGAAATCAGCCCCAGCATTTT. Amino acid sequence: CAISEGDRNQPQHF.

This clone showed up just once. The V call is TRBV2, the J call TRBJ2-3; weak D call: TRBD1 (5 bases). Germline-derived CDR1 and CDR2 are SNHLY and FYNNEI. The ends were cut back, 2 bases at V and 0 bases at J, with 6 bases in the middle. The CDR3 runs 14 residues. CDR3: CASSEKGSTDTQYF. For the CDR3, the DNA is TGTGCCAGCAGTGAAAAGGGGAGCACAGATACGCAGTATTTT.

The gene calls are TRBV5-4 and TRBJ1-2; D is perhaps TRBD1 (5 bases). V was pared by 0 bases and J by 2 bases, with 8 bases between. The germline V gene has CDR1 SGHNT and CDR2 YYREEE (reference sequence). CDR3 length: 14 amino acids. CDR3 sequence reads: CASSLAGENYGYTF. CDR3 bases: TGTGCCAGCAGCTTGGCGGGGGAAAACTATGGCTACACCTTC.

J is TRBJ2-1 and V is TRBV29-1; no clear D gene. CDR3 length: 16 amino acids. The germline V and J ends were trimmed by 3 bases and 0 bases, with 15 bases remaining between them. Germline loops: CDR1 SQVTM, CDR2 ANQGSEA. Written as DNA, the CDR3 is TGCAGCGTTGATAGGCCAGCCGCTAGCTCCTACAATGAGCAGTTCTTC. Encoded protein: CSVDRPAASSYNEQFF.

The V call is TRBV2, the J call TRBJ1-3; TRBD1 is a possible D gene (5 bases). Per germline, CDR1 SNHLY and CDR2 FYNNEI. This CDR3 is 17 amino acids long. V was clipped by 2 bases and J by 0 bases, with 14 bases between them. The CDR3 loop is CASSERGTDLSGNTIYF. CDR3 DNA sequence: TGTGCCAGCAGTGAAAGAGGGACCGACCTCTCTGGAAACACCATATATTTT. The full variable domain, in which reference TRBV2 and TRBJ1-3 provide the parts outside the CDR3, is EPEVTQTPSHQVTQMGQEVILRCVPISNHLYFYWYRQILGQKVEFLVSFYNNEISEKSEIFDDQFSVERPDGSNFTLKIRSTKLEDSAMYFCASSERGTDLSGNTIYFGEGSWLTVV.

V is TRBV19 and J is TRBJ1-3, with TRBD1 matching 7 bases. V lost 5 bases, J lost 4 bases, and 17 bases stayed unmatched. Per germline, CDR1 LNHDA and CDR2 SQIVND (reference sequence). This CDR3 is 18 amino acids long. CDR3 region: CASSSRGTSTGSGNTIYF. The CDR3 DNA reads as TGTGCCAGTAGTTCCCGTGGAACATCGACAGGGTCGGGAAACACCATATATTTT.

This clone was observed once. This chain links TRBV10-3 with TRBJ2-3, with 12 nucleotides matching TRBD2. The germline CDR1 and CDR2 sequences are ENHRY and SYGVKD. The CDR3 has 22 residues. The ends lost 0 bases at V and 0 bases at J; junction bases unmatched: 16. The CDR3 region has the DNA TGTGCCATCAGTGAGTCCCCGAAGAGGCTAGCGGGGGGGCTTCGAAGCACAGATACGCAGTATTTT. Protein sequence: CAISESPKRLAGGLRSTDTQYF.

The gene calls are TRBV7-3 and TRBJ2-3, with TRBD2 identical over 8 bases. Trimming took 6 bases from V and 5 from J; bases not matched to a gene: 7. Germline CDR1 is SGHTA and CDR2 is FQGTGA. The CDR3 spans 14 residues. The CDR3 reads CASSRSGGQDTQYF. CDR3 DNA: TGTGCCAGCAGTAGGAGCGGGGGCCAAGATACGCAGTATTTT. The variable domain in full, with the rest retrieved from reference TRBV7-3 and TRBJ2-3, is GAGVSQTPSNKVTEKGKYVELRCDPISGHTALYWYRQSLGQGPEFLIYFQGTGAADDSGLPNDRFFAVRPEGSVSTLKIQRTERGDSAVYLCASSRSGGQDTQYFGPGTRLTVL.

The chain is built from TRBV25-1 and TRBJ1-6, with 7 nucleotides matching TRBD1. J was trimmed by 9 bases and V by 8 bases; bases with no gene match: 10. Germline values: CDR1 MGHDK, CDR2 SYGVNS. This CDR3 is 14 amino acids long. The CDR3 bases are TGTGCCAGCGGGGGACAGTCTGAGAGTTCACCCCTCCACTTT. It is translated as CASGGQSESSPLHF.

The rearrangement links TRBV28 to TRBJ1-4; 7 nucleotides align to TRBD1. CDR3 length equals 17 residues. Germline CDR1 is MDHEN and CDR2 is SYDVKM. The ends lost 4 bases at V and 3 bases at J; junction bases unmatched: 11. CDR3 bases: TGTGCCAGCAGTTCGACAGGGAAGGCGGGTGCTAATGAAAAACTGTTTTTT. Translation gives CASSSTGKAGANEKLFF.

CDR3 in DNA: TGTGCCAGTAGTTTGACCGGGCTGCCCCAGCATTTT. Translation gives CASSLTGLPQHF. The J gene is TRBJ1-5, the V gene TRBV19; the D is unclear. CDR3 size: 12 residues. Germline lookup yields CDR1 LNHDA and CDR2 SQIVND (reference sequence). V was shortened by 5 bases and J by 9 bases, with 11 bases between the two germline ends.

The chain is built from TRBV6-1 and TRBJ2-5, with no clear D. Germline V CDR1 and CDR2: MNHNS, SASEGT. Trimming stripped 5 bases from V and 5 bases from J, with 6 bases between. CDR3 length: 11 residues. The CDR3 region is CASSTRETQYF. CDR3 in DNA: TGTGCCAGCAGTACGAGGGAGACCCAGTACTTC.

Notes on this clone: Its ends do not fully match the called genes, so a read error is possible. This CDR3 reads CASSLADSAPPHF. Written as DNA, the CDR3 is TGCGCCAGCAGCTTGGCGGACAGCGCCCCCCCCCACTTT. The chain recombines TRBV5-1 with TRBJ1-6, with D tentatively TRBD1 (6 bases). This CDR3 is 13 amino acids long. Germline V gene sequence: CDR1 SGHRS, CDR2 YFSETQ.

This clone was picked up one time. This chain connects TRBV28 to TRBJ2-7; D not resolved. Germline V CDR1 and CDR2: MDHEN, SYDVKM. Trimming pared 3 bases from V and 2 bases from J, leaving 11 bases between. The CDR3 runs to 14 residues. The CDR3 here is CASSFAYGAYEQYV. The CDR3 coding sequence is TGTGCCAGCAGTTTTGCCTATGGGGCCTACGAGCAGTACGTC.

The rearrangement joins TRBV5-1 to TRBJ1-1; D unresolved. The length of the CDR3 is 14 residues. The ends were cut back, 0 bases at V and 0 bases at J, with 6 bases in the middle. CDR1 SGHRS and CDR2 YFSETQ come from the germline V gene. This chain's CDR3 is CASSLGLMNTEAFF. The CDR3 nucleotides read TGCGCCAGCAGCTTGGGACTGATGAACACTGAAGCTTTCTTT.

The chain couples TRBV25-1 to TRBJ2-3, with D tentatively TRBD2 (5 bases). V shed 2 bases and J shed 6 bases, with 15 bases lying between them. The CDR3 totals 15 residues. Germline values: CDR1 MGHDK, CDR2 SYGVNS. CDR3 sequence reads: CASSEHGRGGDTQYF. CDR3 DNA: TGTGCCAGCAGTGAACATGGTCGGGGTGGGGATACGCAGTATTTT.

The V gene is TRBV7-7, the J gene TRBJ2-2; D is unresolved. V shed 3 bases and J shed 6 bases, with 5 bases lying between them. This CDR3 is 12 amino acids long. Looked up from germline, CDR1 is SSHAT and CDR2 is FNYEAQ (reference sequence). This CDR3 reads CASSLHPGELFF. CDR3 nucleotides: TGTGCCAGCAGCTTGCACCCCGGGGAGCTGTTTTTT.

The gene calls are TRBV28 and TRBJ1-1; D is unresolved. There are 12 residues in the CDR3. Trimming removed 8 bases from V and 3 bases from J, with 10 bases in between. Germline CDR1 reads MDHEN; CDR2 reads SYDVKM. The CDR3 sequence: CASGREYTEAFF. The CDR3, as DNA: TGTGCCAGCGGAAGGGAGTACACTGAAGCTTTCTTT.

The chain recombines TRBV19 with TRBJ2-7; TRBD1 matches at 8 bases. The V gene's germline CDR1 is LNHDA and CDR2 SQIVND (reference sequence). The CDR3 totals 15 residues. Losses at the gene ends were 4 bases for V and 6 bases for J; bases not matched to a gene: 11. The CDR3 sequence is CASSTRTGLWTEQYF. The CDR3 DNA reads TGTGCCAGTAGTACCCGGACAGGGTTGTGGACCGAGCAGTACTTC.

V gene TRBV2 combines with J gene TRBJ1-4; D might be TRBD1 (6 bases). The CDR3 runs 13 residues. Germline V gene data show CDR1 as SNHLY and CDR2 as FYNNEI. The V and J ends lost 7 bases and 8 bases respectively, with 14 bases between them. As DNA, the CDR3 is TGTGCCAGCAATTGGGCAGGGGACGAAAAACTGTTTTTT. It yields the protein CASNWAGDEKLFF.